The 27 T cell receptor beta chains below were found in one sample sequenced in a study of T-cell memory formation after mild COVID-19. TCRdb recomputed calls from the 5' RACE reads with MiXCR, one row per CDR3 protein. The sample holds 410,000 or so distinct CDR3 sequences; roughly a quarter are singletons and the top ten take around 12%. The sample consisted of PBMCs or a T cell subset sorted from them (not recorded which). All receptors derive from an adult woman who had mild COVID-19 (a few samples of this study predate the infection). Cell type and time point are not known.

The chain carries TRBV7-6 and TRBJ2-5, with D perhaps TRBD1 or TRBD2 (6 bases each). This CDR3 has 14 residues. The germline V gene encodes CDR1 SGHVS and CDR2 FNYEAQ. Trimming stripped 5 bases from V and 4 bases from J, with 14 bases between. The CDR3 DNA reads as TGTGCCAGCAGCCCGGGGGCCCGAGGAGAGACCCAGTACTTC. Encoded protein: CASSPGARGETQYF.

This clonotype was counted a few times. The V call is TRBV5-1, the J call TRBJ2-7; D gene unclear. V was shortened by 0 bases and J by 2 bases, with 12 bases between the two germline ends. CDR1 SGHRS and CDR2 YFSETQ come from the germline V gene. The length of the CDR3 is 15 residues. The CDR3 sequence: CASSLVPSGPYEQYF. CDR3 DNA: TGCGCCAGCAGCTTGGTTCCGTCAGGACCCTACGAGCAGTACTTC.

This clonotype was counted only a few times. V gene TRBV29-1 combines with J gene TRBJ2-7, with 10 bases that match TRBD1. The V and J ends lost 4 bases and 8 bases, in that order; junction bases with no gene match: 8. The CDR3 consists of 13 residues. Germline V gives CDR1 SQVTM, CDR2 ANQGSEA. CDR3 nucleotide sequence: TGCAGCGTTGGACGGGACAGGGGCTTGCAGCAGTACTTC. Translation gives CSVGRDRGLQQYF.

This clonotype was observed many times. The J gene is TRBJ2-1, the V gene TRBV5-6; D gene ambiguous. This CDR3 is built from 12 residues. The germline V gene encodes CDR1 SGHDT and CDR2 YYEEEE. V was shortened by 2 bases and J by 6 bases, with 6 bases between the two germline ends. This CDR3 is CASSFSVNEQFF. The CDR3 DNA follows: TGTGCCAGCAGCTTCTCGGTCAATGAGCAGTTCTTC.

J is TRBJ2-5 and V is TRBV7-2; D unclear. Trimming removed 5 bases from V and 1 base from J, with 11 bases in between. Looked up from germline, CDR1 is SGHTA and CDR2 is FQGNSA. This CDR3 is built from 14 residues. CDR3 region: CASSPRFSQETQYF. The CDR3 DNA sequence: TGTGCCAGCAGCCCCCGTTTCAGCCAAGAGACCCAGTACTTC.

This clonotype was observed a few times. This chain connects TRBV12-3 or TRBV12-4 to TRBJ2-2; D not resolved. V lost 1 base and J lost 1, with 7 bases in between. The CDR3 loop spans 15 amino acids. CDR3 coding DNA: TGTGCCAGCAGTTTAGAAACAGAGAACACCGGGGAGCTGTTTTTT. Translated: CASSLETENTGELFF.

This clonotype was detected a few times. The rearrangement links TRBV11-2 to TRBJ2-7; D is perhaps TRBD2 (6 bases). The CDR3 sequence is 15 residues long. V was shortened by 0 bases and J by 2 bases, with 11 bases between the two germline ends. Germline loops: CDR1 SGHAT, CDR2 FQNNGV. The CDR3 DNA reads TGTGCCAGCAGCTTAGATCCGTCGGGGGCCTACGAGCAGTACTTC. The encoded protein is CASSLDPSGAYEQYF. The full variable domain, in which reference TRBV11-2 and TRBJ2-7 provide the parts outside the CDR3, is EAGVAQSPRYKIIEKRQSVAFWCNPISGHATLYWYQQILGQGPKLLIQFQNNGVVDDSQLPKDRFSAERLKGVDSTLKIQPAKLEDSAVYLCASSLDPSGAYEQYFGPGTRLTVT.

The chain combines TRBV7-3 with TRBJ1-6; 8 nucleotides align to TRBD1. There are 15 residues in the CDR3. The germline CDR1 and CDR2 sequences are SGHTA and FQGTGA. J gave up 7 bases and V 5 bases, and 7 bases lay outside the gene matches. CDR3 in DNA: TGTGCCAGCAGCCCCTCCGGGACAGGAAATTCACCCCTCCACTTT. It is translated as CASSPSGTGNSPLHF.

The table lists this clonotype with a few counts. This rearrangement joins TRBV7-2 to TRBJ2-5; 9 bases map to TRBD1. Unmatched junction bases numbered 8, after V lost 4 bases and J lost 5 bases. The CDR3 runs to 15 residues. CDR1 and CDR2 from the germline V gene are SGHTA and FQGNSA. DNA for the CDR3: TGTGCCAGCAGCTCAGGGACAGGGAGGCTGGAGACCCAGTACTTC. Encoded protein: CASSSGTGRLETQYF.

In DNA, the CDR3 is TGCGCCAGCAGCTTGAAACGGAGCTCCTACAATGAGCAGTTCTTC. Protein sequence: CASSLKRSSYNEQFF. The V gene is TRBV5-1, the J gene TRBJ2-1, with D unresolved. The CDR3 extends over 15 amino acids. Per the germline V gene, CDR1 is SGHRS and CDR2 is YFSETQ. The germline V and J ends were trimmed by 1 base and 0 bases, with 8 bases remaining between them. Looking up the rest from reference TRBV5-1 and TRBJ2-1 gives the full variable domain: KAGVTQTPRYLIKTRGQQVTLSCSPISGHRSVSWYQQTPGQGLQFLFEYFSETQRNKGNFPGRFSGRQFSNSRSEMNVSTLELGDSALYLCASSLKRSSYNEQFFGPGTRLTVL.

The rearrangement uses TRBV11-2 and TRBJ1-6; TRBD1 agrees at 7 bases. V was pared by 5 bases and J by 11 bases, with 12 bases of the junction left unmatched. Germline V gives CDR1 SGHAT, CDR2 FQNNGV. This CDR3 is 15 amino acids long. The CDR3 DNA reads as TGTGCCAGCAGCCCCATAGGGGACAGAGGGCCACCCCTCCACTTT. It is translated as CASSPIGDRGPPLHF.

This clonotype was seen a few times. The chain is built from TRBV11-2 and TRBJ2-1; 7 positions match TRBD2. The CDR3 runs 15 residues. Germline V gives CDR1 SGHAT, CDR2 FQNNGV. Germline trimming cut 7 bases from V and 6 bases from J; bases unmatched to any gene: 12. The CDR3 nucleotides read TGTGCCAGCACCCACCGGCCAACGGGGGGCAATGAGCAGTTCTTC. Translation: CASTHRPTGGNEQFF.

The table lists this clonotype with a few counts. The rearrangement links TRBV5-1 to TRBJ2-5; 9 bases match TRBD1. CDR1 is SGHRS and CDR2 is YFSETQ in the germline V gene. The trim removed 4 bases at V and 4 bases at J, leaving 8 bases unmatched. The CDR3 has 15 amino acids. The CDR3 protein is CASSQWDRDGETQYF. The CDR3 region has the DNA TGCGCCAGCAGCCAATGGGACAGGGATGGAGAGACCCAGTACTTC.

The CDR3 region is CASSQVGTGIAEQYF. The CDR3 nucleotides are TGTGCCAGCAGCCAAGTGGGGACAGGAATAGCCGAGCAGTACTTC. This chain connects TRBV7-9 to TRBJ2-7, with TRBD1 matching over 8 bases. The CDR3 is made up of 15 amino acids. CDR1 and CDR2 from the germline V gene are SEHNR and FQNEAQ (reference sequence). With 5 bases clipped from V and 6 bases from J, the junction kept 12 bases outside the gene matches.

The chain combines TRBV12-3 or TRBV12-4 with TRBJ2-5; D not resolved. V was shortened by 3 bases and J by 10 bases, with 12 bases between the two germline ends. The CDR3 length is 12 residues. The chain's CDR3 is CASSLGPLDQYF. Written as DNA, the CDR3 is TGTGCCAGCAGTTTGGGTCCTCTCGACCAGTACTTC.

The chain combines TRBV20-1 with TRBJ1-1; TRBD1 matches at 9 bases. CDR3 length: 12 residues. Germline values: CDR1 DFQATT, CDR2 SNEGSKA (reference sequence). CDR3 nucleotides: TGCAGGGCAACCGGGACAGGGAGGTTCGCTTTCTTT. Translated, it gives CRATGTGRFAFF.

This clonotype turned up a few times. At one boundary the junction diverges from the germline segment, which might be a read error. The chain carries TRBV3-1 and TRBJ1-5; 7 bases line up with TRBD1. The CDR3 length is 15 residues. Per germline, CDR1 LGHDT and CDR2 YNNKEL (reference sequence). CDR3 in DNA: TGTGCCAGCAGCCAAGATCAGGGGGGCAACCAGCCCCAGCATTTT. Protein product: CASSQDQGGNQPQHF.

This clonotype was seen more than once but under ten times. The chain combines TRBV12-3 or TRBV12-4 with TRBJ2-1; the D is unclear. The ends were cut back, 5 bases at V and 7 bases at J, with 9 bases in the middle. The CDR3 contains 12 residues. CDR3: CASSTTLNEQFF. The CDR3 region has the DNA TGTGCCAGCAGTACGACGCTGAATGAGCAGTTCTTC.

This clonotype was picked up one time. This chain connects TRBV29-1 to TRBJ1-2; weak D call: TRBD1 (5 bases). This CDR3 spans 11 amino acids. Trimming left V 1 base short and J 7 bases short, with 7 bases between. Per germline, CDR1 SQVTM and CDR2 ANQGSEA. As DNA, the CDR3 is TGCAGCGTTGAAGCTGGGGGTGGCTACACCTTC. Translation: CSVEAGGGYTF. The complete variable domain, with remaining parts taken from reference TRBV29-1 and TRBJ1-2, reads SAVISQKPSRDICQRGTSLTIQCQVDSQVTMMFWYRQQPGQSLTLIATANQGSEATYESGFVIDKFPISRPNLTFSTLTVSNMSPEDSSIYLCSVEAGGGYTFGSGTRLTVV.

The chain has TRBV7-9 and TRBJ2-1; 9 positions agree with TRBD2. Germline lookup yields CDR1 SEHNR and CDR2 FQNEAQ (reference sequence). Trimming took 1 base from V and 8 from J; bases not matched to a gene: 9. The CDR3 spans 16 residues. In DNA, the CDR3 is TGTGCCAGCAGCTTAGGGGGCGGGAGGGCCCGACATGAGCAGTTCTTC. Translating it yields CASSLGGGRARHEQFF.

In this sample, this clonotype turned up a few times. The V gene is TRBV4-3, the J gene TRBJ2-7, with D tentatively TRBD2 (5 bases). Trimming pared 0 bases from V and 0 bases from J, leaving 12 bases between. CDR3 length: 16 residues. CDR1 and CDR2 (germline): LGHNA, YSLEER. The CDR3 coding sequence is TGCGCCAGCAGCCAAGATCTAAGACTAAACTCCTACGAGCAGTACTTC. Translating it yields CASSQDLRLNSYEQYF.

V and J are TRBV30 and TRBJ2-1, with D perhaps matching TRBD1 (6 bases). This CDR3 region has 12 residues. Trimming stripped 2 bases from V and 14 bases from J, with 16 bases between. The germline V gene has CDR1 GTSNPN and CDR2 SVGIG (reference sequence). Written as DNA, the CDR3 is TGTGCCTGGAGTTCACAGGGCTCAACGGAGTTCTTC. Translating gives CAWSSQGSTEFF.

In its sample, this clonotype was seen many times. The CDR3: CASSLDGMSSYNEQFF. DNA of the CDR3: TGTGCCAGCAGCTTAGACGGAATGAGCTCCTACAATGAGCAGTTCTTC. The chain recombines TRBV7-2 with TRBJ2-1; D gene ambiguous. This CDR3 spans 16 amino acids. Trimming shortened V by 1 base and J by 0 bases, and 10 bases separated the two germline ends. Germline CDR1 SGHTA, CDR2 FQGNSA.

This clonotype was counted only a few times. The chain joins TRBV11-3 to TRBJ2-1; D may be TRBD1 or TRBD2 (5 bases each). The V end lost 5 bases, the J end lost 4 bases, and 18 bases lay between the germline ends. CDR3 length: 16 amino acids. Germline CDR1 reads SGHNT; CDR2 reads YENEEA. The CDR3: CASSDPGRERYNEQFF. The CDR3 DNA reads TGTGCCAGCAGCGACCCAGGGAGAGAGAGATACAATGAGCAGTTCTTC.

V usage is TRBV3-1 and J usage is TRBJ2-2, with D possibly called TRBD1 or TRBD2 (6 bases each). V gave up 2 bases and J gave up 7 bases, with 8 bases separating them. The CDR3 runs to 13 residues. The V gene's germline CDR1 is LGHDT and CDR2 YNNKEL (reference sequence). CDR3 in DNA: TGTGCCAGCAGCCAAAGGGGGGTCGGGGAGCTGTTTTTT. This sequence encodes CASSQRGVGELFF.

The chain has TRBV5-1 and TRBJ2-7; no definite D call. This CDR3 is built from 13 residues. From germline, CDR1 is SGHRS and CDR2 YFSETQ. The germline V and J ends were trimmed by 1 base and 0 bases, with 5 bases remaining between them. The CDR3 bases are TGCGCCAGCAGCTTGACCGACTCCTACGAGCAGTACTTC. Its protein product is CASSLTDSYEQYF. The complete variable domain, with remaining parts taken from reference TRBV5-1 and TRBJ2-7, reads KAGVTQTPRYLIKTRGQQVTLSCSPISGHRSVSWYQQTPGQGLQFLFEYFSETQRNKGNFPGRFSGRQFSNSRSEMNVSTLELGDSALYLCASSLTDSYEQYFGPGTRLTVT.

The genes are TRBV20-1 and TRBJ2-3, with TRBD2 identical over 11 bases. V lost 0 bases, J lost 5 bases, and 4 bases stayed unmatched. The CDR3 totals 15 residues. CDR1 and CDR2 from the germline V gene are DFQATT and SNEGSKA (reference sequence). The CDR3 nucleotides read TGCAGTGCTAGAGATAGCGGGAGGGTCGAAGATACGCAGTATTTT. Amino acids: CSARDSGRVEDTQYF.